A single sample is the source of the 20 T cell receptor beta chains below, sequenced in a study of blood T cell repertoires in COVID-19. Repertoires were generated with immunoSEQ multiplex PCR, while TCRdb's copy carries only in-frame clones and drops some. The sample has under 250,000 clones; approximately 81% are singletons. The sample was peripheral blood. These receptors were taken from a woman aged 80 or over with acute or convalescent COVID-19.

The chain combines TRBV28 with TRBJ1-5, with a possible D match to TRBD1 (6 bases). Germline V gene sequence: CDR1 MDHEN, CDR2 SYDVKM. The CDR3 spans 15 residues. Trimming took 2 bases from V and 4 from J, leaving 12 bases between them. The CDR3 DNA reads TGTGCCAGCAGTTTAGGGGAAACAGGGAATCAGCCCCAGCATTTT. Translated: CASSLGETGNQPQHF.

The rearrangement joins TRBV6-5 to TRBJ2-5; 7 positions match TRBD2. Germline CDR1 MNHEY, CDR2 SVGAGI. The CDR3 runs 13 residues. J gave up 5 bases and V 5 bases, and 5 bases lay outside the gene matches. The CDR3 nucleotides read TGTGCCAGCAGTCCCCCCGGGAGGGAGACCCAGTACTTC. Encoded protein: CASSPPGRETQYF.

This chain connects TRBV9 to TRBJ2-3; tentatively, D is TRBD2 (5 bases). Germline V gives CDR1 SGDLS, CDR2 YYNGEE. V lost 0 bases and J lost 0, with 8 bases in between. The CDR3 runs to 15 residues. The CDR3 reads CASSVVGGSTDTQYF. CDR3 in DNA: TGTGCCAGCAGCGTAGTTGGCGGGAGCACAGATACGCAGTATTTT.

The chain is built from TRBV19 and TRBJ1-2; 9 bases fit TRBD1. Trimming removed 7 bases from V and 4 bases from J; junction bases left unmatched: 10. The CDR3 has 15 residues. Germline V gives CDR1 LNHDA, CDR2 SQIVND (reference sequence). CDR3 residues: CASKARDRDRYGYTF. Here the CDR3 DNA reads TGTGCCAGTAAGGCCCGGGACAGGGATCGCTATGGCTACACCTTC.

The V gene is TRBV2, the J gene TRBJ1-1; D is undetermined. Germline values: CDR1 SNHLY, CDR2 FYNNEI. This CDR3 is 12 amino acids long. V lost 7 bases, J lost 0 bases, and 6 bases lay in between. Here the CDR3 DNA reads TGTGCCAGCATGGGCCTGAACACTGAAGCTTTCTTT. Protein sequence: CASMGLNTEAFF.

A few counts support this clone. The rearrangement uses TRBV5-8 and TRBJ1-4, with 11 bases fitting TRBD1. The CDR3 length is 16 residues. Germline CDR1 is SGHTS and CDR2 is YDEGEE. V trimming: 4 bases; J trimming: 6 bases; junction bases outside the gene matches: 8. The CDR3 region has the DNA TGTGCCAGCAGCCCCAGAGGACAGGGGGCTTATGAAAAACTGTTTTTT. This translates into CASSPRGQGAYEKLFF.

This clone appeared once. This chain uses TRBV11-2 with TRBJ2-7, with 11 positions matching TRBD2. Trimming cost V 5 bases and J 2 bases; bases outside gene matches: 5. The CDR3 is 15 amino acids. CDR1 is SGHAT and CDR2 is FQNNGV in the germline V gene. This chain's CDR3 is CASSQLAGGPYEQYF. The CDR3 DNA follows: TGTGCCAGCAGCCAGCTAGCGGGAGGCCCCTACGAGCAGTACTTC.

CDR3 DNA sequence: TGTGCCAGCAGTTTCTTGGGACAGGGGCGGAGGGAGGGCCCCACCGGGGAGCTGTTTTTT. It is translated as CASSFLGQGRREGPTGELFF. V gene TRBV27 combines with J gene TRBJ2-2, with TRBD1 matching over 10 bases. J gave up 4 bases and V 3 bases, and 17 bases lay outside the gene matches. CDR3 length: 20 residues. Germline-derived CDR1 and CDR2 are MNHEY and SMNVEV (reference sequence).

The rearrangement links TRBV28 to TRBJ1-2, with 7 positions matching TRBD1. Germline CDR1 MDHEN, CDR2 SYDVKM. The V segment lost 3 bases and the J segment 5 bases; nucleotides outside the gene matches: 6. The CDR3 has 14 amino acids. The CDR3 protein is CASSFGQATYGYTF. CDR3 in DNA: TGTGCCAGCAGTTTTGGACAGGCCACTTATGGCTACACCTTC.

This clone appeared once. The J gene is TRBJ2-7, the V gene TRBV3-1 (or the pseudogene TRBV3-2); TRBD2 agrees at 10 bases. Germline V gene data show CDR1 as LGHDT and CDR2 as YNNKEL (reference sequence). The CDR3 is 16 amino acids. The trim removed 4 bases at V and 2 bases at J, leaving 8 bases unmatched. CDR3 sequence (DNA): TGTGCCAGCAGCCCACCCAGGACTAGCGGTACCTACGAGCAGTACTTC. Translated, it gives CASSPPRTSGTYEQYF.

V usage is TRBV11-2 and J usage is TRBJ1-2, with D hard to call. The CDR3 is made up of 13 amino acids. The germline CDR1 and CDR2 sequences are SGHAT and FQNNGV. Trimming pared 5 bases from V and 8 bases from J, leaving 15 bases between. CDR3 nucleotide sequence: TGTGCCAGCAGCACATGGGGTAGCGGAGGCTACACCTTC. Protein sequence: CASSTWGSGGYTF.

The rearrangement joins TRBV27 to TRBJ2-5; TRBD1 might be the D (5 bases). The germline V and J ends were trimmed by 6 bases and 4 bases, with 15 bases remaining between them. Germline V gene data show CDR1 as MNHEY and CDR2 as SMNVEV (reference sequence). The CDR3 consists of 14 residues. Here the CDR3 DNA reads TGTGCCAGCAGGCCGACGTGGGGCCGAGAGACCCAGTACTTC. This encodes CASRPTWGRETQYF.

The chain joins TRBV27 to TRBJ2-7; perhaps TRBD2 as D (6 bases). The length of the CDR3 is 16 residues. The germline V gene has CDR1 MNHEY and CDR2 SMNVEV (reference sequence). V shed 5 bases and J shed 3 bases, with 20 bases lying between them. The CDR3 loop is CASSPLGGPPGYEQYF. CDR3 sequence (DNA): TGTGCCAGCAGTCCCCTCGGGGGACCGCCGGGCTACGAGCAGTACTTC.

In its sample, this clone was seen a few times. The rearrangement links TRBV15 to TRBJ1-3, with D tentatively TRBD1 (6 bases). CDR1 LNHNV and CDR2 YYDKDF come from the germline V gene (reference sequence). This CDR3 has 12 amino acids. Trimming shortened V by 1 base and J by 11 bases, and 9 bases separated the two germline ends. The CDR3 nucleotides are TGTGCCACCAGCAGAGGAGAGGGGGCCATATATTTT. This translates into CATSRGEGAIYF.

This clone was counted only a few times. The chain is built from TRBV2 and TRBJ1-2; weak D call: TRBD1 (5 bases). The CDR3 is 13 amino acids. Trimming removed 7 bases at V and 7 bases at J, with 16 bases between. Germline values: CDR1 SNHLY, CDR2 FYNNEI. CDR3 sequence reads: CASTPREVGGYTF. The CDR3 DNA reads TGTGCCAGCACACCCAGGGAGGTGGGTGGCTACACCTTC.

In nucleotides, the CDR3 is TGTGCCAGCAGTGATTTTTTGGGACTAGCGGGTTTGAGGGAGCTGTTTTTT. This encodes CASSDFLGLAGLRELFF. The rearrangement links TRBV6-1 to TRBJ2-2; 12 bases are a match to TRBD2. CDR1 is MNHNS, CDR2 SASEGT, per germline. The V and J ends lost 3 bases and 9 bases, in that order; junction bases with no gene match: 11. The CDR3 length is 17 residues.

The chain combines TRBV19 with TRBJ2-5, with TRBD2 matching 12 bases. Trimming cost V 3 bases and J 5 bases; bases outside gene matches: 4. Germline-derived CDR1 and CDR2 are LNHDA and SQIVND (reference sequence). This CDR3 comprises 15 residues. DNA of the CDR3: TGTGCCAGTAGTATCACTAGCGGGGGGTTGGAGACCCAGTACTTC. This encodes CASSITSGGLETQYF. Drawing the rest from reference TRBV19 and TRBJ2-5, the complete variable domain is DGGITQSPKYLFRKEGQNVTLSCEQNLNHDAMYWYRQDPGQGLRLIYYSQIVNDFQKGDIAEGYSVSREKKESFPLTVTSAQKNPTAFYLCASSITSGGLETQYFGPGTRLLVL.

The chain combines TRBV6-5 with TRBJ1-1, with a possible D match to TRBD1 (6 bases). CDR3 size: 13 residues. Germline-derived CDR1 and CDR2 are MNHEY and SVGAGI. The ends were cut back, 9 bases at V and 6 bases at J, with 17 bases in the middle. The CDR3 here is CASRQDINAEAFF. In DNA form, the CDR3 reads TGTGCCAGTAGACAGGATATTAACGCTGAAGCTTTCTTT.

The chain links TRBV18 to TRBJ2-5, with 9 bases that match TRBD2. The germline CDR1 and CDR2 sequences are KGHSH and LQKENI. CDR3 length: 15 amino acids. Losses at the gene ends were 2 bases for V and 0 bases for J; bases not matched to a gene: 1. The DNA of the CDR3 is TGTGCCAGCTCACCAGCGGGGGGGTACCAAGAGACCCAGTACTTC. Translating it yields CASSPAGGYQETQYF.

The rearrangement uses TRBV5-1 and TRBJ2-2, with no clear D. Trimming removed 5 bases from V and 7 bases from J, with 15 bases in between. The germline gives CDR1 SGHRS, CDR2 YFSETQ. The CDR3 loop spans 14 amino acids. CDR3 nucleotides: TGCGCCAGCAGAGTAGAGAACCCAGGCGGGGAGCTGTTTTTT. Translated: CASRVENPGGELFF. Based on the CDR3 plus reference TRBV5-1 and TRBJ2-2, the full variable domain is KAGVTQTPRYLIKTRGQQVTLSCSPISGHRSVSWYQQTPGQGLQFLFEYFSETQRNKGNFPGRFSGRQFSNSRSEMNVSTLELGDSALYLCASRVENPGGELFFGEGSRLTVL.